A selection of T cell receptor beta chains follows, all from one sample in a study of technical replicates of blood from a few donors. Only in-frame clones appear in the TCRdb table, and some are missing; sequencing was by immunoSEQ multiplex PCR. The data hold about 100,000 clones, with around 96% observed a single time. The specimen was T cells isolated from PBMCs. The source is a human donor in good health. CDR3s include the opening cysteine and the closing phenylalanine or tryptophan. A D gene is named only where the DNA matches it firmly. Size tells how often a clone was seen (once, few, many) or the class of an expanded clone, and some rows leave it out.

>NA|TRBV5-6|TRBJ2-5|TRBD2
TGTGCCAGCAGCTTGAAAGGTTGGGGGGGGACCCAGTACTTC
CASSLKGWGGTQYF
>NA|TRBV29-1|TRBJ2-1|NA
TGCAGCGTTGAAGATTTGCACACAGGGGGGGTTCGGCAGTTCTTC
CSVEDLHTGGVRQFF
>once|TRBV4-1|TRBJ2-3|TRBD1
TGCGCCAGCATAGACAGGGGAAGGAGCACAGATACGCAGTATTTT
CASIDRGRSTDTQYF
>NA|TRBV5-6|TRBJ1-2|NA
TGTGCCAGCAGCTTAATTACAGGGAACTATGGCTACACCTTC
CASSLITGNYGYTF
>NA|TRBV5-4|TRBJ1-1|TRBD1
TGTGCCAGCAGCCCCAGACAGGGGAAGGGAAAAAACACTGAAGCTTTCTTT
CASSPRQGKGKNTEAFF
>NA|TRBV4-1|TRBJ2-1|NA
TGCGCCAGCAGCCAAGGACAGTTTACCTACAATGAGCAGTTCTTC
CASSQGQFTYNEQFF
>NA|TRBV15|TRBJ2-1|NA
TGTGCCACCAGCAGGGCCCTTGACAATGAGCAGTTCTTC
CATSRALDNEQFF
>NA|TRBV5-1|TRBJ1-1|NA
TGCGCCAGCAGCTTGGACAGGGTCGTGGGGAACACTGAAGCTTTCTTT
CASSLDRVVGNTEAFF
>NA|TRBV30|TRBJ1-5|NA
TGTGCCTGGAGTGACAGGCGCTATAGCAATCAGCCCCAGCATTTT
CAWSDRRYSNQPQHF
>NA|TRBV7-6|TRBJ1-5|NA
TGTGCCAGCAGCTTAGTCCCGGATCAGCCCCAGCATTTT
CASSLVPDQPQHF
>NA|TRBV4-1|TRBJ2-5|NA
TGCGCCAGCAGCCAAGTTTCAGTACTAAAAGAGACCCAGTACTTC
CASSQVSVLKETQYF
>once|TRBV2|TRBJ1-5|TRBD1
TGTGCCAGCAGGTCCTACAGGGGGTCGTCTCAGCCCCAGCATTTT
CASRSYRGSSQPQHF
>NA|TRBV6-5|TRBJ2-1|TRBD1
TGTGCCAGCAGACAGGGGATGAGCTCCTACAATGAGCAGTTCTTC
CASRQGMSSYNEQFF
>NA|TRBV11-2|TRBJ1-1|NA
TGTGCCAGCAGTTCTTCTGACAGACTGAACACTGAAGCTTTCTTT
CASSSSDRLNTEAFF
>NA|TRBV21-1|TRBJ2-3|NA
TGTGCCAGCAGCAAATTGGACGGGGAGGAAGATACGCAGTATTTT
CASSKLDGEEDTQYF
>NA|TRBV4-1|TRBJ2-4|NA
TGCGCCAGCAGCCAACAGGGGCGGGAGAGTGACATTCAGTACTTC
CASSQQGRESDIQYF
>NA|TRBV7-7|TRBJ2-2|TRBD1
TGTGCTAGCAGCCCGACAGGGTATACCGGGGAGCTGTTTTTT
CASSPTGYTGELFF
>NA|TRBV5-6|TRBJ1-2|NA
TGTGCCAGCAGCTTCCTCGACAGGCCCGATAGGTACTATGGCTACACCTTC
CASSFLDRPDRYYGYTF
>NA|TRBV6-4|TRBJ2-2|TRBD2
TGTGCCAGCAAAGAAAGGGACTACGACCCCGGGGAGCTGTTTTTT
CASKERDYDPGELFF
>NA|TRBV5-6|TRBJ2-1|TRBD2
TGTGCCAGCAGCAAACCGACTAGCGGGAGGAGTCGAGAAGACAATGAGCAGTTCTTC
CASSKPTSGRSREDNEQFF
>few|TRBV2|TRBJ1-5|NA
TGTGCCAGCAGTAGACAGTCCTCAAGCCAGCCCCAGCATTTT
CASSRQSSSQPQHF
>NA|TRBV14|TRBJ2-6|TRBD1
TGTGCCAGCAGCCAAGGGACAGGGCGCTCTGGGGCCAACGTCCTGACTTTC
CASSQGTGRSGANVLTF
>NA|TRBV6-1|TRBJ2-2|TRBD1
TGTGCCAGCAGAACCGGGACAGAGAACACCGGGGAGCTGTTTTTT
CASRTGTENTGELFF
>NA|TRBV6-5|TRBJ2-5|NA
TGTGCCAGCAGCCGAGGGTCCAGGGAGACCCAGTACTTC
CASSRGSRETQYF
>NA|TRBV9|TRBJ1-1|TRBD1
TGTGCCAGCAGCCCTCGGACAGGGATTGAAGCTTTCTTT
CASSPRTGIEAFF
>NA|TRBV6-5|TRBJ2-2|NA
TGTGCCAGCAGTTATGGAGCGGAGTACGGGGAGCTGTTTTTT
CASSYGAEYGELFF
>NA|TRBV19|TRBJ1-2|NA
TGTGCCAGTAGTCTTCCGGGTGATGGCTACACCTTC
CASSLPGDGYTF
>NA|TRBV29-1|TRBJ2-7|TRBD1
TGCAGCGTTGAAGCCGCGGGACAGGGTAATGAGCAGTACTTC
CSVEAAGQGNEQYF
>NA|TRBV9|TRBJ2-2|TRBD1
TGTGCCAGCAGCCCACGGGACAGGACTTACACCGGGGAGCTGTTTTTT
CASSPRDRTYTGELFF
>NA|TRBV19|TRBJ1-3|NA
TGTGCCAGTAGTATTTCGCGGCTTCACTCTGGAAACACCATATATTTT
CASSISRLHSGNTIYF
>NA|TRBV6-1|TRBJ2-1|TRBD2
TGTGCCAGCAGTGAGACTAGCGGGAACTACAATGAGCAGTTCTTC
CASSETSGNYNEQFF
>NA|TRBV14|TRBJ2-2|NA
TGTGCCAGCAGCCGGGGCAGTCCTTCCACCGGGGAGCTGTTTTTT
CASSRGSPSTGELFF
>NA|TRBV28|TRBJ2-7|TRBD1
TGTGCCAGCAGTTTCTATTACCCCACAGGGGCTTCGTACGAGCAGTACTTC
CASSFYYPTGASYEQYF
>NA|TRBV27|TRBJ2-7|NA
TGTGCCAGCAGTTTGGGGGCCGAGCAGTACTTC
CASSLGAEQYF
>NA|TRBV6-5|TRBJ2-7|TRBD2
TGTGCCAGCAGTTATCGGGCGGGAGGAACTTACGAGCAGTACTTC
CASSYRAGGTYEQYF
>NA|TRBV28|TRBJ1-5|NA
TGTGCCATCACGGTGGGGGCCAATCAGCCCCAGCATTTT
CAITVGANQPQHF
>NA|TRBV19|TRBJ2-7|NA
TGTGCCAGTAGGGAGGCCCGGGCGGGGACCTACGAGCAGTACTTC
CASREARAGTYEQYF